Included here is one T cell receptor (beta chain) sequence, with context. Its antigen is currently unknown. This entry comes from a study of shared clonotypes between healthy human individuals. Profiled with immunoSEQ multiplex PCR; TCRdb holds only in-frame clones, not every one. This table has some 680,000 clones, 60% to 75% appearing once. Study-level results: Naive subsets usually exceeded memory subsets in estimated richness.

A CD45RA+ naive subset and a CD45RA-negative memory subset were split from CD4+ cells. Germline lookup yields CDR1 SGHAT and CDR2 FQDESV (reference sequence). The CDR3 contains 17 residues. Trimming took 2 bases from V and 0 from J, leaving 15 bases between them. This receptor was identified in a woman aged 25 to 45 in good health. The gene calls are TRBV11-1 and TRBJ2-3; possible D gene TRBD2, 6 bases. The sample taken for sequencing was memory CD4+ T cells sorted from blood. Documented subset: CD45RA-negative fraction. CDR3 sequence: CASSLLFRSGSTDTQYF. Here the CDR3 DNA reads TGTGCCAGCAGCTTACTCTTTCGAAGCGGGAGCACAGATACGCAGTATTTT.